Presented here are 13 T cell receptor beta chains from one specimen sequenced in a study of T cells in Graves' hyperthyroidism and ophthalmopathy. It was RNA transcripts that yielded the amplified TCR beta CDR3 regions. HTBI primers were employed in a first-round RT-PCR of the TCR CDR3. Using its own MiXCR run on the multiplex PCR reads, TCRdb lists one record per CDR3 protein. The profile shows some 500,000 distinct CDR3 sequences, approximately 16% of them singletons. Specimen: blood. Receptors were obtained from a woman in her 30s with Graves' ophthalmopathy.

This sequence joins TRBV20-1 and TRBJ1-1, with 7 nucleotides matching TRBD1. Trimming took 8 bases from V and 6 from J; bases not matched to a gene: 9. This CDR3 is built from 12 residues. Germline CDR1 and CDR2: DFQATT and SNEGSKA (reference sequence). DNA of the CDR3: TGCAGTACGACAGGGCCATTCTCTGAAGCTTTCTTT. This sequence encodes CSTTGPFSEAFF.

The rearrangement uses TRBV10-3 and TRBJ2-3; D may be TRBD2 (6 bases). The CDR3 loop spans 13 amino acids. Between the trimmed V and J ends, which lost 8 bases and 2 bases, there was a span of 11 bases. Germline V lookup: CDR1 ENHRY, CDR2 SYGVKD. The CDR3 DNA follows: TGTGCCATCCGAAGGGACTTCACAGATACGCAGTATTTT. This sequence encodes CAIRRDFTDTQYF.

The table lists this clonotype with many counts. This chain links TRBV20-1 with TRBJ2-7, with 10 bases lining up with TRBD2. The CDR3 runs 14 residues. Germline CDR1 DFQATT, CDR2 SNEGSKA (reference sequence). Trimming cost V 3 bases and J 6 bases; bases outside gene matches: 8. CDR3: CSARGASGSFEQYF. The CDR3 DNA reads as TGCAGTGCTAGGGGGGCTAGCGGGAGTTTCGAGCAGTACTTC.

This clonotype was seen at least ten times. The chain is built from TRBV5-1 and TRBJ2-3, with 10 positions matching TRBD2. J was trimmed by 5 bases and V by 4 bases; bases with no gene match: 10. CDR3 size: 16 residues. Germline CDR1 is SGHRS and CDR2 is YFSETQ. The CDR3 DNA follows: TGCGCCAGCAGCCCAGGACTAGCGGCGCCAGTAGATACGCAGTATTTT. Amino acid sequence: CASSPGLAAPVDTQYF.

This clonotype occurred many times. The CDR3 DNA reads TGTGCCAGCAGCTTGGGTACGGCCCGAGATACGCAGTATTTT. Translating it yields CASSLGTARDTQYF. This chain links TRBV5-5 with TRBJ2-3; no clear D. V lost 0 bases and J lost 5, with 10 bases in between. This CDR3 is built from 14 residues. Germline CDR1 reads SGHKS; CDR2 reads YYEKEE (reference sequence).

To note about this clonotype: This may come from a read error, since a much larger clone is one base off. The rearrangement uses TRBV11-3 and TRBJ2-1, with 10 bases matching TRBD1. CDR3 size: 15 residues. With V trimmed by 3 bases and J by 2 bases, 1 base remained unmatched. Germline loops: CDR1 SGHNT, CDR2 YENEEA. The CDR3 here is CASSFDRGPYNEQFF. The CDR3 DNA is TGTGCCAGCAGCTTTGACAGGGGGCCCTACAATGAGCAGTTCTTC.

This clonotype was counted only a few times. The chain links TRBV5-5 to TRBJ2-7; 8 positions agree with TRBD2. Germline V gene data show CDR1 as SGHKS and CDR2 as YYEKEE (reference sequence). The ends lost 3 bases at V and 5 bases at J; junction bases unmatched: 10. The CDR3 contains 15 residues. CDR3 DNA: TGTGCCAGCAGCTGGAGGGCGGGGGGCGAGAACGAGCAGTACTTC. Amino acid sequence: CASSWRAGGENEQYF.

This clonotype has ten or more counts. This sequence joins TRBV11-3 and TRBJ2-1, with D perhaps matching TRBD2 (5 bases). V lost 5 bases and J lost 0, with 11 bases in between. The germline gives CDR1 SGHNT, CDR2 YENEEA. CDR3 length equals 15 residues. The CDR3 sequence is CASSSGPSSYNEQFF. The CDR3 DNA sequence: TGTGCCAGCAGCAGCGGACCGAGCTCCTACAATGAGCAGTTCTTC.

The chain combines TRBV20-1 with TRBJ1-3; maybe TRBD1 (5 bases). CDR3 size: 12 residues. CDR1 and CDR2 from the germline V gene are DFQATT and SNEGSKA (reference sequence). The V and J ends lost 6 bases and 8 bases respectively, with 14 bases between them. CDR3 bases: TGCAGTGCCCGCAGGGTCGCAGACACCATATATTTT. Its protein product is CSARRVADTIYF.

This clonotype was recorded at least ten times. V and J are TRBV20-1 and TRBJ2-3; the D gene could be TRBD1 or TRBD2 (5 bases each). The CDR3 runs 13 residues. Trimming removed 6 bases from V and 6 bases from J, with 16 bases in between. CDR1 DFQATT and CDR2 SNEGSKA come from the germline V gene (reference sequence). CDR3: CSAPWGNRDTQYF. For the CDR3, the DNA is TGCAGTGCCCCTTGGGGGAATCGCGATACGCAGTATTTT.

CDR3: CASRTSNQPQHF. CDR3 coding DNA: TGTGCCAGCCGCACAAGCAATCAGCCCCAGCATTTT. This chain joins TRBV28 and TRBJ1-5; no clear D. The CDR3 runs to 12 residues. Trimming left V 8 bases short and J 1 base short, with 6 bases between. The V gene's germline CDR1 is MDHEN and CDR2 SYDVKM. Together with reference TRBV28 and TRBJ1-5, the CDR3 gives the full variable domain: DVKVTQSSRYLVKRTGEKVFLECVQDMDHENMFWYRQDPGLGLRLIYFSYDVKMKEKGDIPEGYSVSREKKERFSLILESASTNQTSMYLCASRTSNQPQHFGDGTRLSIL.

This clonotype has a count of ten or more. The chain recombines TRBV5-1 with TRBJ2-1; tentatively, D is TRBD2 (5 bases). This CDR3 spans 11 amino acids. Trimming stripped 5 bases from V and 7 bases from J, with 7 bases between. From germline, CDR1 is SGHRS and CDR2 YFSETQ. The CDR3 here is CASRSGNEQFF. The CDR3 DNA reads TGCGCCAGCAGGTCGGGGAATGAGCAGTTCTTC.

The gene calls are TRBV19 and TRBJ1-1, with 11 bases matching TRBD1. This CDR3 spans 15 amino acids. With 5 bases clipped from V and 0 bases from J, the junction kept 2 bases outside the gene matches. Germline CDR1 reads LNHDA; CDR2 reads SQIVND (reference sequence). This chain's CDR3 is CASSPGQGVNTEAFF. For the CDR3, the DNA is TGTGCCAGTAGTCCGGGACAGGGGGTGAACACTGAAGCTTTCTTT.